Following are 24 T cell receptor beta chains from one sample sequenced in a study of TIL therapy for anti-PD-1-resistant metastatic lung cancer. The libraries were made with immunoSEQ v3. Data came from immunoSEQ multiplex PCR; TCRdb stores just in-frame clones and leaves some out. This sample yields 50,000 to 60,000 clones, of which 65% to 80% are seen a single time; 5.6% belongs to the top ten. Time point noted: pre-treatment sample, taken before nivolumab and TIL therapy. The tumor samples were excised metastases, mostly pleural nodules or supraclavicular lymph nodes. Sequencing was performed on tumor tissue, taken at baseline. These receptors all stem from a person aged 25-80 years with non-small cell lung cancer.

The genes are TRBV7-2 and TRBJ2-5; tentatively, D is TRBD2 (7 bases). V was clipped by 11 bases and J by 1 base, with 17 bases between them. Germline CDR1 is SGHTA and CDR2 is FQGNSA. CDR3 length: 14 residues. In nucleotides, the CDR3 is TGTGCCCATACGGAGGGGGGGCCCCAAGAGACCCAGTACTTC. Translated: CAHTEGGPQETQYF. The full variable domain, rest sourced from reference TRBV7-2 and TRBJ2-5, is GAGVSQSPSNKVTEKGKDVELRCDPISGHTALYWYRQSLGQGLEFLIYFQGNSAPDKSGLPSDRFSAERTGGSVSTLTIQRTQQEDSAVYLCAHTEGGPQETQYFGPGTRLLVL.

V gene TRBV7-9 combines with J gene TRBJ2-2; 10 bases align to TRBD2. Germline-derived CDR1 and CDR2 are SEHNR and FQNEAQ (reference sequence). CDR3 size: 18 residues. Germline trimming cut 3 bases from V and 8 bases from J; bases unmatched to any gene: 15. The CDR3 DNA sequence: TGTGCCAGCAGCTTGGATTCGTTTACTAGCGGGGCCTCGGGGGAGCTGTTTTTT. It translates to CASSLDSFTSGASGELFF.

The gene calls are TRBV7-9 and TRBJ2-7; 8 nucleotides line up with TRBD1. Germline lookup yields CDR1 SEHNR and CDR2 FQNEAQ (reference sequence). The CDR3 has 14 residues. The junction had 1 base not matched to a gene; V was cut back by 3 bases and J by 0 bases. CDR3 DNA: TGTGCCAGCAGCTTTGGACAGGGCTCCTACGAGCAGTACTTC. It encodes CASSFGQGSYEQYF.

This clone has just a few counts. CDR3 bases: TGTGCCAGCAGCGACCCTATAAGCGGGGAGCTGTTTTTT. It is translated as CASSDPISGELFF. The V gene is TRBV7-2, the J gene TRBJ2-2; no reliable D call. Trimming took off 5 bases at V and 7 bases at J, with 11 bases between the two ends. In germline, CDR1 is SGHTA, CDR2 FQGNSA. The CDR3 runs 13 residues.

The V gene is TRBV11-2, the J gene TRBJ2-1; no clear D gene. The CDR3 length is 13 residues. Looked up from germline, CDR1 is SGHAT and CDR2 is FQNNGV. Trimming took 3 bases from V and 6 from J, leaving 9 bases between them. The CDR3 loop reads CASSLIRVNEQFF. CDR3 DNA sequence: TGTGCCAGCAGCTTGATTCGAGTCAATGAGCAGTTCTTC.

This clone turned up a few times. The chain couples TRBV19 to TRBJ1-5, with D unresolved. V lost 0 bases and J 3 bases, leaving 9 bases between the germline ends. The CDR3 extends over 15 amino acids. CDR1 and CDR2 from the germline V gene are LNHDA and SQIVND (reference sequence). CDR3 in amino acids: CASSIEGSLNQPQHF. In DNA, the CDR3 is TGTGCCAGTAGTATAGAGGGGTCACTCAATCAGCCCCAGCATTTT.

CDR3 region: CASSYALAGGQAEQFF. The CDR3 bases are TGTGCCAGCAGTTACGCACTAGCGGGGGGGCAGGCTGAGCAGTTCTTC. V gene TRBV6-5 combines with J gene TRBJ2-1; 13 bases align to TRBD2. The junction had 7 bases not matched to a gene; V was cut back by 2 bases and J by 9 bases. This CDR3 spans 16 amino acids. Germline V gives CDR1 MNHEY, CDR2 SVGAGI.

This chain connects TRBV10-3 to TRBJ1-4; TRBD1 matches 7 bases. Looked up from germline, CDR1 is ENHRY and CDR2 is SYGVKD. V dropped 3 bases and J dropped 4; count of bases not matched to a gene: 2. The CDR3 spans 14 residues. The DNA for the CDR3 is TGTGCCATCAGTGACTCAGGGGGTAATGAAAAACTGTTTTTT. It yields the protein CAISDSGGNEKLFF.

The J gene is TRBJ2-5, the V gene TRBV7-9; 7 positions match TRBD1. The CDR3 has 18 residues. Germline CDR1 SEHNR, CDR2 FQNEAQ (reference sequence). J gave up 1 base and V 0 bases, and 11 bases lay outside the gene matches. CDR3 amino acids: CASSLAFHFTGVQETQYF. In DNA, the CDR3 is TGTGCCAGCAGCTTAGCATTTCATTTTACAGGGGTCCAAGAGACCCAGTACTTC.

This clone was counted only a few times. J is TRBJ2-2 and V is TRBV30; no definite D call. Germline V gene sequence: CDR1 GTSNPN, CDR2 SVGIG (reference sequence). The CDR3 consists of 12 residues. V lost 2 bases, J lost 6 bases, and 7 bases lay in between. In DNA form, the CDR3 reads TGTGCCTGGAGTCTTTCCGCCGGGGAGCTGTTTTTT. It codes for CAWSLSAGELFF. Together with reference TRBV30 and TRBJ2-2, the CDR3 gives the full variable domain: SQTIHQWPATLVQPVGSPLSLECTVEGTSNPNLYWYRQAAGRGLQLLFYSVGIGQISSEVPQNLSASRPQDRQFILSSKKLLLSDSGFYLCAWSLSAGELFFGEGSRLTVL.

V is TRBV9 and J is TRBJ1-1; D is perhaps TRBD1 (5 bases). The CDR3 covers 11 residues. The ends were cut back, 4 bases at V and 8 bases at J, with 9 bases in the middle. CDR1 and CDR2 (germline): SGDLS, YYNGEE. CDR3 residues: CASSTRDEAFF. In DNA, the CDR3 is TGTGCCAGCAGCACCCGGGACGAAGCTTTCTTT.

This rearrangement joins TRBV5-1 to TRBJ2-5, with D perhaps matching TRBD1 (6 bases). CDR3 length: 14 residues. Trimming left V 2 bases short and J 2 bases short, with 10 bases between. Germline V CDR1 and CDR2: SGHRS, YFSETQ. This CDR3 reads CASSLQGRQETQYF. The CDR3 DNA sequence: TGCGCCAGCAGCTTACAGGGCCGGCAAGAGACCCAGTACTTC.

Here the CDR3 DNA reads TGTGCCAGCAGTTTAGGACCCCTTTCGAGCACAGATACGCAGTATTTT. This translates into CASSLGPLSSTDTQYF. V and J are TRBV27 and TRBJ2-3; no clear D. This CDR3 contains 16 residues. Deletions cut 2 bases from V and 0 bases from J, with 12 bases between. CDR1 is MNHEY and CDR2 is SMNVEV in the germline V gene (reference sequence).

This clone was found once. The rearrangement joins TRBV7-9 to TRBJ2-5, with D possibly matching TRBD2 (7 bases). V lost 6 bases and J 4 bases, leaving 18 bases between the germline ends. Germline CDR1 SEHNR, CDR2 FQNEAQ (reference sequence). CDR3 length equals 15 residues. The CDR3 here is CASSQQGGVVETQYF. As DNA, the CDR3 is TGTGCCAGCAGTCAACAGGGAGGGGTAGTAGAGACCCAGTACTTC.

The gene calls are TRBV15 and TRBJ1-2, with no clear D. Germline V lookup: CDR1 LNHNV, CDR2 YYDKDF (reference sequence). This CDR3 spans 13 amino acids. Trimming cost V 1 base and J 4 bases, with 7 bases left between them. The CDR3 nucleotides read TGTGCCACCAGCAGAGGAGAGTTCTATGGCTACACCTTC. Translating gives CATSRGEFYGYTF.

V usage is TRBV4-3 and J usage is TRBJ1-3; 8 nucleotides align to TRBD1. Germline V gene sequence: CDR1 LGHNA, CDR2 YSLEER. The CDR3 totals 17 residues. J was trimmed by 0 bases and V by 2 bases; bases with no gene match: 6. The CDR3 DNA follows: TGCGCCAGCAGCCAAAGGTGGGGACAGGACTCTGGAAACACCATATATTTT. Its protein product is CASSQRWGQDSGNTIYF.

The chain is built from TRBV5-4 and TRBJ2-7; D call uncertain. This CDR3 is 13 amino acids long. The V gene's germline CDR1 is SGHNT and CDR2 YYREEE (reference sequence). Trimming stripped 2 bases from V and 7 bases from J, with 13 bases between. The CDR3 nucleotides are TGTGCCAGCAGCTTTCCGGTCGGTGAGGAGCAGTACTTC. Its translation: CASSFPVGEEQYF.

This clone was observed a few times. The rearrangement links TRBV4-1 to TRBJ2-3; no definite D call. The CDR3 has 11 amino acids. Germline loops: CDR1 MGHRA, CDR2 YSYEKL. The germline V and J ends were trimmed by 4 bases and 5 bases, with 4 bases remaining between them. The CDR3 DNA reads as TGCGCCAGCAGCCTCCTAGATACGCAGTATTTT. Its protein product is CASSLLDTQYF.

The sample holds a few counts of this clone. The CDR3 DNA reads TGCGCCAGCAGCCAAGATCCGGGGTCCCCAGGAAACACCATATATTTT. Residues: CASSQDPGSPGNTIYF. This rearrangement joins TRBV4-1 to TRBJ1-3; D unclear. The CDR3 has 16 amino acids. V was clipped by 0 bases and J by 4 bases, with 13 bases between them. The germline gives CDR1 MGHRA, CDR2 YSYEKL.

The rearrangement links TRBV19 to TRBJ1-1; D possibly corresponds to TRBD1 (5 bases). The ends were cut back, 6 bases at V and 0 bases at J, with 11 bases in the middle. Germline V gene lookup returns CDR1 LNHDA and CDR2 SQIVND (reference sequence). CDR3 size: 14 residues. As DNA, the CDR3 is TGTGCCAGTAGCCCTTGGGGGATGAACACTGAAGCTTTCTTT. Its protein is CASSPWGMNTEAFF.

This clone has a handful of counts. The CDR3, as DNA: TGTGCCATGGGAGGGGGTGAAGCTTTCTTT. This sequence encodes CAMGGGEAFF. The chain couples TRBV2 to TRBJ1-1, with D perhaps matching TRBD1 (6 bases). The germline V and J ends were trimmed by 10 bases and 7 bases, with 10 bases remaining between them. This CDR3 spans 10 amino acids. Germline CDR1 reads SNHLY; CDR2 reads FYNNEI.

The chain has TRBV25-1 and TRBJ2-1; 11 bases match TRBD2. V was pared by 6 bases and J by 5 bases, with 3 bases of the junction left unmatched. CDR1 and CDR2 from the germline V gene are MGHDK and SYGVNS. The CDR3 consists of 14 residues. The CDR3 coding sequence is TGTGCCAGCAGAACTAGCGGGGGCCACAATGAGCAGTTCTTC. Residues: CASRTSGGHNEQFF.

This chain's CDR3 is CASSTGSNQPQHF. The CDR3 region has the DNA TGCGCCAGCAGTACCGGGTCCAATCAGCCCCAGCATTTT. The chain couples TRBV10-1 to TRBJ1-5; D is unclear. Between the trimmed V and J ends, which lost 5 bases and 3 bases, there was a span of 8 bases. CDR1 WNHNN and CDR2 SYGVQD come from the germline V gene (reference sequence). The CDR3 sequence is 13 residues long.

This clone was found a few times. V is TRBV6-1 and J is TRBJ2-7; tentatively, D is TRBD2 (5 bases). The CDR3 has 15 amino acids. Germline CDR1 is MNHNS and CDR2 is SASEGT. V lost 1 base and J 2 bases, leaving 12 bases between the germline ends. The chain's CDR3 is CASSEVAGFTYEQYF. DNA of the CDR3: TGTGCCAGCAGTGAAGTGGCGGGCTTTACCTACGAGCAGTACTTC.